This passage covers 29 T cell receptor beta chains from one sample sequenced in a study of T cells in Graves' hyperthyroidism and ophthalmopathy. Researchers amplified the TCR beta CDR3 regions from RNA transcripts. The HTBI set primed first-round TCR CDR3 RT-PCR. TCRdb ran MiXCR on the multiplex PCR reads and lists one entry per CDR3 protein. The data contain roughly 100,000 distinct CDR3 sequences, 40% to 50% of them singletons. The sequencing sample was made of blood. The receptors derive from a man in his forties with Graves' hyperthyroidism.

The rearrangement joins TRBV7-8 to TRBJ2-7; D is ambiguous. Per the germline V gene, CDR1 is SGHVS and CDR2 is FQNEAQ. The CDR3 length is 14 residues. V gave up 1 base and J gave up 0 bases, with 7 bases separating them. CDR3 in DNA: TGTGCCAGCAGCTTAGAACAGAGCTCCTACGAGCAGTACTTC. This encodes CASSLEQSSYEQYF.

Ten or more counts support this clonotype. V usage is TRBV10-3 and J usage is TRBJ2-1; D possibly corresponds to TRBD2 (6 bases). Trimming shortened V by 8 bases and J by 3 bases, and 11 bases separated the two germline ends. This CDR3 is built from 13 residues. The germline CDR1 and CDR2 sequences are ENHRY and SYGVKD. DNA of the CDR3: TGTGCCATCGGGGGGACGGGCTACAATGAGCAGTTCTTC. Translation gives CAIGGTGYNEQFF.

For this clonotype: Germline is not matched at one junction end, which may reflect a read error. V gene TRBV29-1 combines with J gene TRBJ1-1; D is unresolved. CDR3 length: 13 amino acids. Germline CDR1 reads SQVTM; CDR2 reads ANQGSEA. The CDR3 DNA reads TGCGGCGTTGTCCGGAAATTGGACACTGAAGCTTTCTTT. This translates into CGVVRKLDTEAFF.

This clonotype was detected ten times or more. V gene TRBV5-1 combines with J gene TRBJ2-1; 7 bases line up with TRBD1. V was pared by 7 bases and J by 2 bases, with 9 bases of the junction left unmatched. CDR3 length equals 15 residues. Germline loops: CDR1 SGHRS, CDR2 YFSETQ. The CDR3 protein is CASWKGAGTYNEQFF. The DNA for the CDR3 is TGCGCCAGCTGGAAGGGGGCTGGTACCTACAATGAGCAGTTCTTC.

This sequence joins TRBV15 and TRBJ1-6; 7 bases match TRBD1. Trimming took 3 bases from V and 13 from J; bases not matched to a gene: 12. In germline, CDR1 is LNHNV, CDR2 YYDKDF (reference sequence). The CDR3 consists of 15 residues. The CDR3 loop is CATSRQNTGVQPLHF. CDR3 in DNA: TGTGCCACCAGCAGGCAAAATACAGGGGTGCAGCCCCTCCACTTT.

This clonotype was detected ten times or more. The J gene is TRBJ1-1, the V gene TRBV12-3 or TRBV12-4; 8 bases map to TRBD1. V gave up 7 bases and J gave up 5 bases; unmatched junction bases: 12. This CDR3 is built from 15 residues. CDR3: CASINRGTGGTEAFF. The CDR3 coding sequence is TGTGCCAGCATCAACCGAGGGACAGGCGGGACTGAAGCTTTCTTT.

V gene TRBV30 combines with J gene TRBJ2-3; D gene uncertain. Looked up from germline, CDR1 is GTSNPN and CDR2 is SVGIG (reference sequence). The length of the CDR3 is 12 residues. Trimming shortened V by 2 bases and J by 0 bases, and 3 bases separated the two germline ends. The CDR3 coding sequence is TGTGCCTGGAGTCCTAGCACAGATACGCAGTATTTT. It translates to CAWSPSTDTQYF.

The chain employs TRBV11-2 and TRBJ1-1; possible D gene TRBD1, 5 bases. The CDR3 has 15 amino acids. CDR1 and CDR2 (germline): SGHAT, FQNNGV. Trimming stripped 4 bases from V and 1 base from J, with 13 bases between. The CDR3 DNA sequence: TGTGCCAGCAGCTCCCGGGACCTTAAGAACACTGAAGCTTTCTTT. It encodes CASSSRDLKNTEAFF. Variable domain in full (rest from reference TRBV11-2 and TRBJ1-1): EAGVAQSPRYKIIEKRQSVAFWCNPISGHATLYWYQQILGQGPKLLIQFQNNGVVDDSQLPKDRFSAERLKGVDSTLKIQPAKLEDSAVYLCASSSRDLKNTEAFFGQGTRLTVV.

This clonotype was counted at least ten times. This rearrangement joins TRBV20-1 to TRBJ2-3; possible D gene TRBD1, 5 bases. Germline V gene lookup returns CDR1 DFQATT and CDR2 SNEGSKA (reference sequence). With 5 bases removed from V and 4 bases from J, the gap between germline ends came to 16 bases. CDR3 length: 14 amino acids. CDR3 amino acids: CSAHSIRRADTQYF. Here the CDR3 DNA reads TGCAGTGCTCACTCCATACGCAGGGCAGATACGCAGTATTTT.

This clonotype was seen at least ten times. The J gene is TRBJ1-4, the V gene TRBV7-9; weak D call: TRBD1 (6 bases). Germline-derived CDR1 and CDR2 are SEHNR and FQNEAQ (reference sequence). V gave up 1 base and J gave up 2 bases, with 17 bases separating them. The length of the CDR3 is 18 residues. CDR3 sequence reads: CASSLGAGASPTNEKLFF. Written as DNA, the CDR3 is TGTGCCAGCAGCTTAGGTGCGGGGGCAAGTCCGACTAATGAAAAACTGTTTTTT. The whole variable domain, filled in from reference TRBV7-9 and TRBJ1-4, reads DTGVSQNPRHKITKRGQNVTFRCDPISEHNRLYWYRQTLGQGPEFLTYFQNEAQLEKSRLLSDRFSAERPKGSFSTLEIQRTEQGDSAMYLCASSLGAGASPTNEKLFFGSGTQLSVL.

With respect to this clonotype: The conserved phenylalanine or tryptophan normally closing the CDR3 is absent here, so this likely arose from a read error. The DNA is omitted, as the CDR3 cannot be located on it reliably, and the CDR3 follows TCRdb's listing. The chain recombines TRBV11-2 with TRBJ1-2. Both ends counted, the CDR3 spans 11 residues. Germline V gene lookup returns CDR1 SGHAT and CDR2 FQNNGV. CDR3 sequence reads: CASSFQERAAS.

The table lists this clonotype with many counts. The V call is TRBV6-5, the J call TRBJ1-6; D may be TRBD1 (6 bases). Trimming stripped 11 bases from V and 5 bases from J, with 13 bases between. The CDR3 consists of 13 residues. Germline CDR1 is MNHEY and CDR2 is SVGAGI. The CDR3 loop is CASKQGHNSPLHF. As DNA, the CDR3 is TGTGCCTCCAAACAGGGTCATAATTCACCCCTCCACTTT.

At least ten counts were recorded for this clonotype. The gene calls are TRBV19 and TRBJ1-1, with unresolved D. The germline CDR1 and CDR2 sequences are LNHDA and SQIVND (reference sequence). Trimming left V 7 bases short and J 1 base short, with 10 bases between. CDR3 length: 13 amino acids. In DNA form, the CDR3 reads TGTGCCAGTAAATTTCGGGGGAACACTGAAGCTTTCTTT. It translates to CASKFRGNTEAFF.

Concerning this clonotype itself: With a much larger clone just one base away, this may be a read error. The V call is TRBV6-6, the J call TRBJ1-4, with unresolved D. Germline values: CDR1 MNHNY, CDR2 SVGAGI (reference sequence). Trimming pared 6 bases from V and 8 bases from J, leaving 19 bases between. The CDR3 loop spans 15 amino acids. The CDR3 DNA is TGTGCCAGCAGCTCGGGAGGCAGGATCGGCGAAAAACTGTTTTTT. Translation: CASSSGGRIGEKLFF.

This clonotype has a count of ten or more. J is TRBJ2-1 and V is TRBV6-1; D not certain. V lost 2 bases and J lost 0, with 5 bases in between. This CDR3 region has 14 residues. CDR1 is MNHNS, CDR2 SASEGT, per germline. CDR3 protein: CASSEYDSYNEQFF. The CDR3 DNA sequence: TGTGCCAGCAGTGAATATGACTCCTACAATGAGCAGTTCTTC.

This clonotype occurred many times. The V and J genes are TRBV2 and TRBJ2-3; 8 bases line up with TRBD2. The trim removed 3 bases at V and 3 bases at J, leaving 5 bases unmatched. The CDR3 is 15 amino acids. Germline CDR1 is SNHLY and CDR2 is FYNNEI. This CDR3 is CASSDLGLGTDTQYF. The CDR3, as DNA: TGTGCCAGCAGTGATCTGGGACTAGGAACAGATACGCAGTATTTT.

This clonotype has a single count. This could be a read error, since a much larger clone is one nucleotide away. V and J are TRBV4-3 and TRBJ2-2; a weak D match, TRBD2 (6 bases). CDR3 length equals 13 residues. The germline gives CDR1 LGHNA, CDR2 YSLEER. The CDR3 sequence is CASSQDRGGEPFF. The CDR3 DNA is TGCGCCAGCAGCCAAGATCGGGGCGGGGAGCCGTTTTTT.

This chain links TRBV6-2 or TRBV6-3 with TRBJ2-1; D unresolved. The length of the CDR3 is 15 residues. Trimming left V 7 bases short and J 8 bases short, with 21 bases between. The germline gives CDR1 MNHEY, CDR2 SVGEGT. The CDR3 region is CASIPGALGRDEQFF. The CDR3 nucleotides read TGTGCCAGCATCCCAGGAGCCCTCGGAAGGGATGAGCAGTTCTTC.

This clonotype was recorded once. The junction shows a germline mismatch at one end, possibly a read error. J is TRBJ2-5 and V is TRBV7-2, with D unclear. The CDR3 totals 12 residues. Germline V gene lookup returns CDR1 SGHTA and CDR2 FQGNSA. The CDR3 DNA reads as TGTGCCAGCAGCCCAAACCAAGAGACCCTGTACTTC. Residues: CASSPNQETLYF.

The chain couples TRBV25-1 to TRBJ2-1; D remains ambiguous. The CDR3 runs 15 residues. V lost 4 bases to trimming and J lost 0 bases, with 10 bases between them. Germline assignment: CDR1 MGHDK and CDR2 SYGVNS. As DNA, the CDR3 is TGTGCCAGCAGTGCTAGAACGAGCTCCTACAATGAGCAGTTCTTC. This codes for CASSARTSSYNEQFF.

J is TRBJ1-1 and V is TRBV7-3, with TRBD1 matching over 7 bases. With V trimmed by 3 bases and J by 0 bases, 7 bases remained unmatched. From germline, CDR1 is SGHTA and CDR2 FQGTGA. CDR3 length equals 16 residues. The CDR3 region is CASSLTGTGMNTEAFF. CDR3 in DNA: TGTGCCAGCAGCTTGACAGGGACTGGGATGAACACTGAAGCTTTCTTT.

This clonotype has ten or more counts. The V call is TRBV20-1, the J call TRBJ1-3; D may be TRBD1 (6 bases). V lost 6 bases and J 4 bases, leaving 13 bases between the germline ends. The CDR3 consists of 13 residues. Germline V lookup: CDR1 DFQATT, CDR2 SNEGSKA (reference sequence). CDR3 amino acids: CSALQGTGNTIYF. CDR3 DNA: TGCAGTGCCTTACAGGGTACGGGAAACACCATATATTTT.

This clonotype was recorded at least ten times. V usage is TRBV12-3 or TRBV12-4 and J usage is TRBJ1-1; possibly TRBD1 for D (5 bases). The germline V and J ends were trimmed by 6 bases and 3 bases, with 11 bases remaining between them. The CDR3 contains 13 residues. The CDR3 reads CASSGTGYTEAFF. The DNA for the CDR3 is TGTGCCAGCAGCGGGACGGGCTACACTGAAGCTTTCTTT.

V usage is TRBV30 and J usage is TRBJ1-5, with D hard to call. With 2 bases removed from V and 0 bases from J, the gap between germline ends came to 5 bases. Germline values: CDR1 GTSNPN, CDR2 SVGIG (reference sequence). This CDR3 has 13 amino acids. The CDR3 reads CAWSFDSNQPQHF. As DNA, the CDR3 is TGTGCCTGGAGTTTCGATAGCAATCAGCCCCAGCATTTT.

The chain employs TRBV20-1 and TRBJ2-7; D is perhaps TRBD1 (6 bases). This CDR3 has 9 residues. Trimming removed 7 bases at V and 6 bases at J, with 7 bases between. The germline V gene encodes CDR1 DFQATT and CDR2 SNEGSKA (reference sequence). CDR3 DNA sequence: TGCAGTGTGGGGGCCGAGCAGTACTTC. The encoded protein is CSVGAEQYF.

This clonotype was counted ten times or more. The rearrangement joins TRBV9 to TRBJ2-1; D gene unclear. The CDR3 is 11 amino acids. Germline V gene sequence: CDR1 SGDLS, CDR2 YYNGEE. Trimming left V 0 bases short and J 9 bases short, with 4 bases between. CDR3 loop: CASSVGGEQFF. CDR3 nucleotide sequence: TGTGCCAGCAGCGTAGGGGGTGAGCAGTTCTTC.

The chain has TRBV15 and TRBJ2-1; a possible D gene is TRBD2 (5 bases). This CDR3 comprises 17 residues. The germline CDR1 and CDR2 sequences are LNHNV and YYDKDF (reference sequence). V was pared by 0 bases and J by 4 bases, with 16 bases between. The CDR3 coding sequence is TGTGCCACCAGCAGAGATGTAGGGAGTTGGGTTTACAATGAGCAGTTCTTC. Its protein product is CATSRDVGSWVYNEQFF.

In the case of this clonotype: This may be a read error, as it is one base from a much larger clone. The rearrangement links TRBV11-2 to TRBJ1-2; D might be TRBD1 (5 bases). Germline CDR1 reads SGHAT; CDR2 reads FQNNGV. CDR3 length equals 14 residues. CDR3 protein: CASSLGRGTYGYAF. CDR3 DNA sequence: TGTGCCAGCAGCTTAGGAAGAGGGACCTATGGCTACGCCTTC.

In its sample, this clonotype was seen once. This chain joins TRBV7-6 and TRBJ2-7; TRBD2 matches 12 bases. The V gene end was trimmed by 5 bases and the J gene end by 0 bases; junction bases not matched to a gene: 2. From germline, CDR1 is SGHVS and CDR2 FNYEAQ. CDR3 size: 15 residues. DNA for the CDR3: TGTGCCAGCAGCCGGACTAGCGGGGCCTCCTACGAGCAGTACTTC. This codes for CASSRTSGASYEQYF. Full variable domain (outside the CDR3, taken from reference TRBV7-6 and TRBJ2-7): GAGVSQSPRYKVTKRGQDVALRCDPISGHVSLYWYRQALGQGPEFLTYFNYEAQQDKSGLPNDRFSAERPEGSISTLTIQRTEQRDSAMYRCASSRTSGASYEQYFGPGTRLTVT.